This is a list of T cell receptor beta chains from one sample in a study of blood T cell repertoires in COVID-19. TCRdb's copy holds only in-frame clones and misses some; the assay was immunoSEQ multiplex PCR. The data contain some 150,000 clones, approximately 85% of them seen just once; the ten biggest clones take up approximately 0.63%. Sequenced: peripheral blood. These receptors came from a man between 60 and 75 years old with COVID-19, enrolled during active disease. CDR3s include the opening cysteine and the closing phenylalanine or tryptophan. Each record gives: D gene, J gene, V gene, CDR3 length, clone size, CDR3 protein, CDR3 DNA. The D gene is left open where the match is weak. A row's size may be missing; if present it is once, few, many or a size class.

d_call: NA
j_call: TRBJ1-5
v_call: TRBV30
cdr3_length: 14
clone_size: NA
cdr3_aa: CAWSVGSGNQPQHF
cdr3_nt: TGTGCCTGGAGTGTAGGGTCAGGGAATCAGCCCCAGCATTTT

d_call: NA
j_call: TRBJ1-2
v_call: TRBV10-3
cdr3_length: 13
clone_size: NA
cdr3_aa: CAISVNSGGGYTF
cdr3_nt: TGTGCCATCAGTGTAAATTCAGGAGGAGGCTACACCTTC

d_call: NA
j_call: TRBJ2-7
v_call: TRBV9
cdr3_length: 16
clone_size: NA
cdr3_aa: CASSDEGGLPFYEQYF
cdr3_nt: TGTGCCAGCAGCGACGAGGGGGGGTTACCTTTCTACGAGCAGTACTTC

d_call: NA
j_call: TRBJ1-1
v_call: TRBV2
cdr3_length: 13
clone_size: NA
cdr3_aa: CASSGLLFTEAFF
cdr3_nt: TGTGCCAGCAGTGGTCTTCTTTTTACTGAAGCTTTCTTT

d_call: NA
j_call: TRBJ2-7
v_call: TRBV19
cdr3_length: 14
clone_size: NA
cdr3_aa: CASTSGLPSYEQYF
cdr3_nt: TGTGCCAGTACCTCGGGACTGCCCTCCTACGAGCAGTACTTC

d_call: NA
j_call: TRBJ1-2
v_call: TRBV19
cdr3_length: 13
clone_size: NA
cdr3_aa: CASSVQGLGGYTF
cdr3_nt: TGTGCCAGTAGTGTACAGGGTTTGGGCGGCTACACCTTC

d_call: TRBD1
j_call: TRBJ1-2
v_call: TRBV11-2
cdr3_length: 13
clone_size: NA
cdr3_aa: CASSLPGGTGYTF
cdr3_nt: TGTGCCAGCAGCTTACCAGGGGGCACTGGCTACACCTTC

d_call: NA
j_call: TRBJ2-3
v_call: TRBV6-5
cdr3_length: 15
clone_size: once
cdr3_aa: CASSYRESSTDTQYF
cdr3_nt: TGTGCCAGCAGTTACCGGGAATCTAGCACAGATACGCAGTATTTT

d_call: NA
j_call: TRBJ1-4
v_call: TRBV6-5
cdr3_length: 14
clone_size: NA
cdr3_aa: CASSPTGTGEKLFF
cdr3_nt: TGTGCCAGCAGTCCAACAGGGACGGGCGAAAAACTGTTTTTT

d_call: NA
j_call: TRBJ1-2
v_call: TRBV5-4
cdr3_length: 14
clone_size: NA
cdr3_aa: CASSLGGFLYGYTF
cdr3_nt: TGTGCCAGCAGCTTAGGAGGGTTTCTTTATGGCTACACCTTC

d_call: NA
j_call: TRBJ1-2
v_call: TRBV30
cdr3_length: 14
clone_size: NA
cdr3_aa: CAWRFRDIKNGYTF
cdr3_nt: TGTGCCTGGAGGTTCCGGGACATAAAGAATGGCTACACCTTC

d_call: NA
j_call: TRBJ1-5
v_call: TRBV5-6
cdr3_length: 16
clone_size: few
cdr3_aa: CASSVQGKESNQPQHF
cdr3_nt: TGTGCCAGCAGCGTGCAGGGGAAGGAAAGCAATCAGCCCCAGCATTTT

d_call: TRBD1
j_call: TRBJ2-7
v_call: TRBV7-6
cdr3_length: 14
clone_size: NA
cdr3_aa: CASSSGTGPYEQYF
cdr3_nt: TGTGCCAGCAGCTCCGGGACAGGGCCCTACGAGCAGTACTTC

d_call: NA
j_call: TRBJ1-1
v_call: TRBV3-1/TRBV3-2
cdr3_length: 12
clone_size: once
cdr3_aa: CASSPQGTEAFF
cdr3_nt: TGTGCCAGCAGCCCCCAGGGCACTGAAGCTTTCTTT

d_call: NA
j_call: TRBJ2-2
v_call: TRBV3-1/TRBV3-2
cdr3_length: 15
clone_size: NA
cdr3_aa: CASSQGQGFAGELFF
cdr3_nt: TGTGCCAGCAGCCAAGGTCAGGGGTTCGCCGGGGAGCTGTTTTTT

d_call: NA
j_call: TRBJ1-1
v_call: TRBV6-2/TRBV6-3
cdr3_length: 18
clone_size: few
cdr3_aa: CASSYDRGLNLRDTEAFF
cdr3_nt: TGTGCCAGCAGTTACGATCGAGGGCTCAACCTAAGGGACACTGAAGCTTTCTTT

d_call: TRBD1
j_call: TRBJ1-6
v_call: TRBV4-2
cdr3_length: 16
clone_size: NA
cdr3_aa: CASSRVGQGLNSPLHF
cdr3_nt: TGTGCCAGCAGCCGAGTTGGACAGGGGTTAAATTCACCCCTCCACTTT

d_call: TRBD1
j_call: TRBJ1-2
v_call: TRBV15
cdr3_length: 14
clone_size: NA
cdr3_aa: CATSRDQGGYGYTF
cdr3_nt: TGTGCCACCAGCAGAGATCAGGGGGGCTATGGCTACACCTTC

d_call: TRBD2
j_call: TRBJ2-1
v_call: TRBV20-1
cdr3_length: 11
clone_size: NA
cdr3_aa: CSASTSGSSFF
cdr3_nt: TGCAGTGCTAGTACTAGCGGGAGTTCGTTCTTC

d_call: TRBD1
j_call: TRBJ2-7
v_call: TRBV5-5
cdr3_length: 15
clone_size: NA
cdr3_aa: CASSVAWQGANEQYF
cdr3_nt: TGTGCCAGCAGCGTCGCGTGGCAGGGGGCGAACGAGCAGTACTTC

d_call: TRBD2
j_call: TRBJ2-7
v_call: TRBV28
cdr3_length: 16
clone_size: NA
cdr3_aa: CASRPSTSGIGYEQYF
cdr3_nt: TGTGCCAGCAGGCCTTCGACTAGCGGGATAGGCTACGAGCAGTACTTC

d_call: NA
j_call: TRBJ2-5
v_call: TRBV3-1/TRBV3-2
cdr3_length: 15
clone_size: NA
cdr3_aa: CASSLAGSPSETQYF
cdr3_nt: TGTGCCAGCAGCCTTGCGGGGTCCCCTTCGGAGACCCAGTACTTC

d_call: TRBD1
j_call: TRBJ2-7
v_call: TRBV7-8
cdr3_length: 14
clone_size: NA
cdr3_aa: CASSPRTGIDEQYF
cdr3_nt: TGTGCCAGCAGCCCCAGGACAGGAATCGACGAGCAGTACTTC

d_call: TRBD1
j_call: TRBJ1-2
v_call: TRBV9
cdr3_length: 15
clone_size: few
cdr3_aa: CASSASTGANYGYTF
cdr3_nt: TGTGCCAGCAGCGCTTCGACAGGGGCTAACTATGGCTACACCTTC

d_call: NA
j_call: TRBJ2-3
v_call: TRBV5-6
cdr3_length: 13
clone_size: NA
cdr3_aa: CASSYQGTDTQYF
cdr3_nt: TGTGCCAGCAGTTACCAGGGCACAGATACGCAGTATTTT

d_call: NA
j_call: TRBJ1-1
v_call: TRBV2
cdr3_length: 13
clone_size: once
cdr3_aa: CASREFPNTEAFF
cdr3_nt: TGTGCCAGCAGAGAGTTCCCGAACACTGAAGCTTTCTTT

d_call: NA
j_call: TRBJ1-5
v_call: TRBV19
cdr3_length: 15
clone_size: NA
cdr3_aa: CASSNQQGTSQPQHF
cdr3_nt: TGTGCCAGTAGTAATCAACAGGGTACCAGTCAGCCCCAGCATTTT

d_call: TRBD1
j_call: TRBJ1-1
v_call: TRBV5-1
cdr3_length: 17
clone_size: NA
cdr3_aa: CASRSRTGGTLGTEAFF
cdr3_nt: TGCGCCAGCAGGTCTAGGACAGGGGGTACGTTGGGCACTGAAGCTTTCTTT

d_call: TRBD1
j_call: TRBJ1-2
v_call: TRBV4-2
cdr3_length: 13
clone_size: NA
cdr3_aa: CASSDRVSYGYTF
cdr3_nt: TGTGCCAGCAGTGACAGGGTCAGCTATGGCTACACCTTC

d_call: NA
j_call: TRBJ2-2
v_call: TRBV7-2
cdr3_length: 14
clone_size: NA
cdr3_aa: CAGRNGVNTGELFF
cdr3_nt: TGTGCCGGGCGTAACGGCGTGAACACCGGGGAGCTGTTTTTT

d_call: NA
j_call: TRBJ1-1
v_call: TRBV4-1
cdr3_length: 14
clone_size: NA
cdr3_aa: CASSQDNRNTEAFF
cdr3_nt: TGCGCCAGCAGCCAAGATAACAGGAACACTGAAGCTTTCTTT